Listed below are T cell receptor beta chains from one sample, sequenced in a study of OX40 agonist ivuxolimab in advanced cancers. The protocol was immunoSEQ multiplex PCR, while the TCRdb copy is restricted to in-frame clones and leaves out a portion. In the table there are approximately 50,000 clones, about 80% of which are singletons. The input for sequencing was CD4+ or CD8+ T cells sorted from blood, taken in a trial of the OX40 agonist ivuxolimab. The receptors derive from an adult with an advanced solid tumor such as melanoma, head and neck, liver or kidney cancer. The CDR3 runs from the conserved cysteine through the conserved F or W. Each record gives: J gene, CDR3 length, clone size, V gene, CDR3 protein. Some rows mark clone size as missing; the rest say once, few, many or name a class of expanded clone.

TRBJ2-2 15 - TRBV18 CASSFSGSHTGELFF
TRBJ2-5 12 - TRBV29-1 CSVGQVGETQYF
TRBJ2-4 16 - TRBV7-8 CASSFDRVVTKNIQYF
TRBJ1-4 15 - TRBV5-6 CASSGVGQGPEKLFF
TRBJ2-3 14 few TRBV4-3 CASSRSGGVDTQYF
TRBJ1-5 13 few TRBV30 CAWSVRSGQPQHF
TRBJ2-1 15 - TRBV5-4 CASSLSSGGYNEQFF
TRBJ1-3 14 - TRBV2 CASSETSSGNTIYF
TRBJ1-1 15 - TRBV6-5 CASIGLTTGNTEAFF
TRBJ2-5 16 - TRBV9 CASSVKASGGIETQYF
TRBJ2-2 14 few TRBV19 CASNPSTVTGELFF
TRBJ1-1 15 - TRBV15 CATSRDLRGLTEAFF
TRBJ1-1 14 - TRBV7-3 CASSLNSRNTEAFF
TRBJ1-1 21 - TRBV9 CASSSSLVPGQGASQGTEAFF
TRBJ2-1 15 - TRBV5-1 CASSLVARGANEQFF
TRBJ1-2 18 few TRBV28 CASSPRPSRPGANYGYTF
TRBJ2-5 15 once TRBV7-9 CASSSGLAGQETQYF
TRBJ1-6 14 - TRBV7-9 CASSSRYRDSPLHF
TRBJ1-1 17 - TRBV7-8 CASSSEAGTGFTTEAFF
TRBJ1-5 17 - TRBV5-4 CASSLRARDADNQPQHF
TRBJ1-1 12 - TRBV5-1 CASSFQGTEAFF
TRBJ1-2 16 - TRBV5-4 CASSFSGQTTNYGYTF
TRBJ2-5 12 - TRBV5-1 CASSLAGETQYF
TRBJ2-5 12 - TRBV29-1 CSVRQGAETQYF
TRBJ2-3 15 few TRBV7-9 CASSLEVGVTDTQYF
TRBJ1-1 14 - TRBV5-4 CASRASQENTEAFF
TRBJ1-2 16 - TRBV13 CASSSRQGQVNYGYTF
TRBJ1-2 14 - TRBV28 CASTAWGSNYGYTF
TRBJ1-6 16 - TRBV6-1 CASSAGRAGKNSPLHF
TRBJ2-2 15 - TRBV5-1 CASSRDTSNTGELFF
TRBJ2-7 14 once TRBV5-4 CASSLDSGRFEQYF
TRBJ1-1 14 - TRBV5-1 CASSLQDASPEAFF
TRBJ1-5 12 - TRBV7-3 CASSSQGEPQHF
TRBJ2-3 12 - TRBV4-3 CASSPGRDTQYF
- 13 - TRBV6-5 CASRTPGQETQYF
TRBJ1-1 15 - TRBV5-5 CASSLYPGIGSEAFF
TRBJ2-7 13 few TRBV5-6 CASSLRRGYEQYF
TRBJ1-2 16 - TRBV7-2 CASSATLGTANYGYTF
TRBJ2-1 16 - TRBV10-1 CASSAPGTGAENEQFF
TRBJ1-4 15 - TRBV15 CATSRDRGYNEKLFF
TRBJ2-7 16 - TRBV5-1 CASSLEGRRGRDEQYF
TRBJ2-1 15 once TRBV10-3 CASSWTSGNYNEQFF
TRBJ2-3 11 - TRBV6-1 CASAGADTQYF
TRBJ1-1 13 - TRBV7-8 CASSPGQLEKAFF
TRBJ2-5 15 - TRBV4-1 CASSQAGVGEETQYF